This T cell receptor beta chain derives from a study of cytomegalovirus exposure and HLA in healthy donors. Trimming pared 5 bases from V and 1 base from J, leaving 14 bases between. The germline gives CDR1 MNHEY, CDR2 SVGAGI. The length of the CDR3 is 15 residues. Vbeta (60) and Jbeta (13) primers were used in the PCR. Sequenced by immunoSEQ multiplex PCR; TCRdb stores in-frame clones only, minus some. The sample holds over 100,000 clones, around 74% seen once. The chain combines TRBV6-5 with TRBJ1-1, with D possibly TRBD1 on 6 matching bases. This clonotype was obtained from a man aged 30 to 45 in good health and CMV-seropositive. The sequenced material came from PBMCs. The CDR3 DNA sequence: TGTGCCAGCAGTGGGGACAATGGGTGGAACACTGAAGCTTTCTTT. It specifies CASSGDNGWNTEAFF.